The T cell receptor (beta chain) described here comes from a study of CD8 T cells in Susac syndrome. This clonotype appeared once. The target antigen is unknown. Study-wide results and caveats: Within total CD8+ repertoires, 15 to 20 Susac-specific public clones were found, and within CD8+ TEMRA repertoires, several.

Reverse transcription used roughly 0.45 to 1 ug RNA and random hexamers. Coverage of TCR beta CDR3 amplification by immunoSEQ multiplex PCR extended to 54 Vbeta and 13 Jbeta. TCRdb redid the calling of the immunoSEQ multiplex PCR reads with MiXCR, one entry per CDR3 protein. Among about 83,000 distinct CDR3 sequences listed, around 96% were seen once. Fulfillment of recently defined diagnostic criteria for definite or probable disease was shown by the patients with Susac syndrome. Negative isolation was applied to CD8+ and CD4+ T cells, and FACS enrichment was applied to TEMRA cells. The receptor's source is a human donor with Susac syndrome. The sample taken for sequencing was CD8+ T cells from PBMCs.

The CDR3 DNA reads as TGTGCCAGCAGCGTAGGCTACCCGGGGGAGCAGTTCTTC. This gives the protein CASSVGYPGEQFF. V usage is TRBV9 and J usage is TRBJ2-1, with D possibly TRBD2 on 5 matching bases. Trimming stripped 0 bases from V and 10 bases from J, with 11 bases between. Germline V gene data show CDR1 as SGDLS and CDR2 as YYNGEE. This CDR3 spans 13 amino acids.